Below, 8 T cell receptor beta chains from the same sample are listed, as sequenced in a study of T cell responses to AZD1222 COVID-19 vaccine. Profiling relied on immunoSEQ multiplex PCR, and the TCRdb table lists in-frame clones only, not all of them. The sample has around 170,000 clones, nearly 95% seen once; the top ten hold more than 1.5%. This specimen consisted of peripheral blood, obtained 28 days after the second AZD1222 dose. Every receptor here comes from an adult who received the AZD1222 COVID-19 vaccine.

The chain combines TRBV5-4 with TRBJ1-4, with D hard to call. CDR3 length: 14 residues. Germline values: CDR1 SGHNT, CDR2 YYREEE (reference sequence). V gave up 6 bases and J gave up 2 bases, with 11 bases separating them. DNA of the CDR3: TGTGCCAGCACCCTGGCGGGGACTAATGAAAAACTGTTTTTT. This gives the protein CASTLAGTNEKLFF.

V gene TRBV28 combines with J gene TRBJ2-1; TRBD2 matches at 7 bases. V dropped 2 bases and J dropped 7; count of bases not matched to a gene: 5. CDR1 is MDHEN, CDR2 SYDVKM, per germline. The CDR3 has 14 residues. The DNA for the CDR3 is TGTGCCAGCAGTTTAGTCGGCGGGAGAAATGAGCAGTTCTTC. It translates to CASSLVGGRNEQFF.

Only one count was recorded for this clone. The V and J genes are TRBV18 and TRBJ2-4; weak D call: TRBD1 (7 bases). Between the trimmed V and J ends, which lost 6 bases and 6 bases, there was a span of 12 bases. Per germline, CDR1 KGHSH and CDR2 LQKENI. This CDR3 spans 13 amino acids. The CDR3 sequence is CASSQGGLNIQYF. The CDR3 DNA follows: TGTGCCAGCTCGCAGGGGGGATTAAACATTCAGTACTTC.

The chain couples TRBV27 to TRBJ2-3; a weak D match, TRBD2 (6 bases). This CDR3 is built from 16 residues. CDR1 and CDR2 from the germline V gene are MNHEY and SMNVEV (reference sequence). V was trimmed by 5 bases and J by 5 bases, leaving 20 bases between them. The CDR3, as DNA: TGTGCCAGCAGTCCCCTGATGGGCGGGGTGGGAGATACGCAGTATTTT. Its translation: CASSPLMGGVGDTQYF.

Here the CDR3 DNA reads TGTGCCAGCAGGCCCAACCGGGGGGCCTACGAGCAGTACTTC. Translated: CASRPNRGAYEQYF. The chain has TRBV6-5 and TRBJ2-7; 7 bases are a match to TRBD2. The germline CDR1 and CDR2 sequences are MNHEY and SVGAGI. V shed 6 bases, J shed 2 bases, and the junction held 7 bases outside the gene matches. This CDR3 comprises 14 residues.

This chain connects TRBV12-3 or TRBV12-4 to TRBJ2-7; D gene ambiguous. The CDR3 has 11 amino acids. V lost 6 bases, J lost 1 base, and 4 bases lay in between. DNA of the CDR3: TGTGCCAGCAGCATATCCTACGAGCAGTACTTC. It is translated as CASSISYEQYF.

The chain recombines TRBV5-4 with TRBJ2-5; D unclear. CDR3 length: 13 amino acids. V was pared by 10 bases and J by 5 bases, with 18 bases between. Germline V gene lookup returns CDR1 SGHNT and CDR2 YYREEE (reference sequence). CDR3 bases: TGTGCCTCCAGCTTTTCGAAGTTCGAGACCCAGTACTTC. It encodes CASSFSKFETQYF.

As for this clone: This CDR3 is also generated by other DNA sequences in the sample. This chain links TRBV12-3 or TRBV12-4 with TRBJ1-2; D gene uncertain. Trimming took off 4 bases at V and 4 bases at J, with 4 bases between the two ends. The CDR3 loop spans 11 amino acids. This chain's CDR3 is CASSYSYGYTF. DNA for the CDR3: TGTGCCAGCAGTTATAGCTATGGCTACACCTTC.